Listed below are T cell receptor beta chains from one sample, sequenced in a study of cytomegalovirus exposure and HLA in healthy donors. Profiled with immunoSEQ multiplex PCR; TCRdb holds only in-frame clones, not every one. Of about 180,000 clones listed, around 80% were seen once; the top ten hold roughly 3.5%. Sequencing was done on a sample of PBMCs. These receptors were taken from a woman aged 55-75 years in good health and CMV-seropositive. CDR3s include the opening cysteine and the closing phenylalanine or tryptophan. The D gene is left open where the match is weak. The size of a clone is reported for some rows only, either as once, few or many, or as a class for expanded clones.

v_gene	j_gene	len	abundance	d_gene	CDR3nt	CDR3aa
TRBV6-6	TRBJ2-2	14	-	-	TGTGCCAGCAGTTACTCGACCCAGGGCGGGGAGCTGTTTTTT	CASSYSTQGGELFF
TRBV27	TRBJ2-1	16	-	-	TGTGCCAGCAGTCTTTTAGCGGATAGCTCCTACAATGAGCAGTTCTTC	CASSLLADSSYNEQFF
TRBV9	TRBJ2-7	14	once	-	TGTGCCAGCAGCGTAGGGGCCACCTCCTACGAGCAGTACTTC	CASSVGATSYEQYF
TRBV4-2	TRBJ2-7	15	-	TRBD1	TGTGCCAGCAGCCAGGGACAGGGGGCGATTGACGAGCAGTACTTC	CASSQGQGAIDEQYF
TRBV4-2	TRBJ2-7	18	-	TRBD2	TGTGCCAGCAGCCAAGGCATAGGGACTAACGGGAAAACGTACGAGCAGTACTTC	CASSQGIGTNGKTYEQYF
TRBV27	TRBJ1-1	14	-	-	TGTGCCAGCAGTCGACGCAGGGATGGCACTGAAGCTTTCTTT	CASSRRRDGTEAFF
TRBV7-9	TRBJ2-3	15	-	-	TGTGCCAGCAGCCCTAGACAGGTTAACACAGATACGCAGTATTTT	CASSPRQVNTDTQYF
TRBV5-1	TRBJ2-7	16	-	TRBD2	TGCGCCAGCAGCTGGGCCGGCGGGAGGAGCTCCTACGAGCAGTACTTC	CASSWAGGRSSYEQYF
TRBV30	TRBJ1-3	13	-	-	TGTGCCTTCCAACAGGTCTCTGGAAACACCATATATTTT	CAFQQVSGNTIYF
TRBV6-5	TRBJ2-2	16	-	TRBD2	TGTGCCAGCAGTTACTTGAGACTAGCGGGGGCCGGGGAGCTGTTTTTT	CASSYLRLAGAGELFF
TRBV5-5	TRBJ1-1	18	few	-	TGTGCCAGCAGCCAAACTAGGTGGGGGGATCGAGGGAACACTGAAGCTTTCTTT	CASSQTRWGDRGNTEAFF
TRBV25-1	TRBJ2-1	14	-	TRBD2	TGTGCCAGCAGTGTAGCGGGGGGAGGTAATGAGCAGTTCTTC	CASSVAGGGNEQFF
TRBV7-8	TRBJ1-4	17	-	-	TGTGCCAGCAGCCCGCGGGACCCCGTCGGAGCTAATGAAAAACTGTTTTTT	CASSPRDPVGANEKLFF
TRBV18	TRBJ1-1	13	-	-	TGTGCCAGCTCACCGAGGGATAAGGGTGAAGCTTTCTTT	CASSPRDKGEAFF
TRBV27	TRBJ2-7	14	-	-	TGTGCCAGCAGTGCACAGGGACCACCTTACGAGCAGTACTTC	CASSAQGPPYEQYF
TRBV2	TRBJ2-2	17	once	TRBD2	TGTGCCAGCAAAACTAGCGGGAGCTCGGGCCGAACCGGGGAGCTGTTTTTT	CASKTSGSSGRTGELFF
TRBV7-9	TRBJ2-7	16	-	TRBD2	TGTGCCGGCATAGGTGGCGGGGGGGCCGACTCCTACGAGCAGTACTTC	CAGIGGGGADSYEQYF
TRBV19	TRBJ1-2	13	few	-	TGTGCCAGTAGTATAAACAGGAGTTCTGGCTACACCTTC	CASSINRSSGYTF
TRBV7-7	TRBJ2-5	16	-	-	TGTGCCAGCAGCCTAGCCCGGGGTAGCGGAAAAGAGACCCAGTACTTC	CASSLARGSGKETQYF
TRBV7-9	TRBJ2-7	15	-	TRBD1	TGTGCCAGCAGGGGGACGGGACAGGGGACCTACGAGCAGTACTTC	CASRGTGQGTYEQYF
TRBV11-2	TRBJ1-5	15	-	TRBD1	TGTGCCAGCAGCCAACGGACAGGTACCAATCAGCCCCAGCATTTT	CASSQRTGTNQPQHF
TRBV6-1	TRBJ1-5	16	-	TRBD1	TGTGCCAGCAGTGAATTGGGGACAGCGAGAAATCAGCCCCAGCATTTT	CASSELGTARNQPQHF
TRBV30	TRBJ1-5	13	few	TRBD1	TGTGCCTGGAGTGGACAGGGGAATCAGCCCCAGCATTTT	CAWSGQGNQPQHF
TRBV28	TRBJ2-5	12	-	-	TGTGCCAGCAGTTTAATACAGGGATCCCAGTACTTC	CASSLIQGSQYF
TRBV10-3	TRBJ2-7	13	-	TRBD1	TGTGCCATCAGGGGACAGGGGGGCGACGAGCAGTACTTC	CAIRGQGGDEQYF
TRBV9	TRBJ2-3	16	-	-	TGTGCCAGCAGCGTAGTGGGGGGTAGAAGCACAGATACGCAGTATTTT	CASSVVGGRSTDTQYF
TRBV6-6	TRBJ2-4	14	-	-	TGTGCCAGCAGCCTGGAGGGGGGGTGGAACATTCAGTACTTC	CASSLEGGWNIQYF
TRBV28	TRBJ1-5	16	-	-	TGTGCCAGCAGTCCTCTCCGGCGGGGTAGCAATCAGCCCCAGCATTTT	CASSPLRRGSNQPQHF